This T cell receptor (beta chain) was profiled in a study of cytotoxic CD8 clonotypes in ibrutinib-treated CLL. Overall study: The study included about 11 relapsed/refractory and more than 14 treatment-naive patients; under 18 had IGHV unmutated disease. After treatment lasting a median roughly 12 months, range 6 to 36, response samples were collected.

Study results and limitations: Pretreatment clonality was elevated relative to age-matched healthy donors and paralleled circulating CD8+ T-cell counts.

The germline CDR1 and CDR2 sequences are MNHEY and SVGAGI. Trimming took off 6 bases at V and 0 bases at J, with 12 bases between the two ends. The CDR3 is 15 amino acids. This clone was recorded a few times. Its target is not known. Investigators sought sequencing depths of between 1 in 200,000 and 1 in 1 million T cells. Data came from immunoSEQ multiplex PCR; TCRdb stores just in-frame clones and leaves some out. The sample includes about 20,000 clones, approximately 72% of them seen just once. The sequenced sample was PBMCs, obtained before ibrutinib treatment. The J gene is TRBJ1-3, the V gene TRBV6-5; D is uncertain. The receptor was derived from a human donor with chronic lymphocytic leukemia. DNA for the CDR3: TGTGCCAGCAGCCTAAACTTAGACTCTGGAAACACCATATATTTT. Its protein is CASSLNLDSGNTIYF.